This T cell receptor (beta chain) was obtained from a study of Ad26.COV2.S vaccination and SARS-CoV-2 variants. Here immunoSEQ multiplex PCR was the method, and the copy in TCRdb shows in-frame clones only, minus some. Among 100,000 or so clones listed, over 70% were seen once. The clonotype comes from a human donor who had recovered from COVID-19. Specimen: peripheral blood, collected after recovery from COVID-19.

DNA of the CDR3: TGCAGCGGGGGAGGGGTGGAAGGCTACACCTTC. Translating it yields CSGGGVEGYTF. The chain has TRBV29-1 and TRBJ1-2, with D possibly being TRBD1 (5 bases). Trimming stripped 7 bases from V and 8 bases from J, with 14 bases between. Per the germline V gene, CDR1 is SQVTM and CDR2 is ANQGSEA. CDR3 size: 11 residues.